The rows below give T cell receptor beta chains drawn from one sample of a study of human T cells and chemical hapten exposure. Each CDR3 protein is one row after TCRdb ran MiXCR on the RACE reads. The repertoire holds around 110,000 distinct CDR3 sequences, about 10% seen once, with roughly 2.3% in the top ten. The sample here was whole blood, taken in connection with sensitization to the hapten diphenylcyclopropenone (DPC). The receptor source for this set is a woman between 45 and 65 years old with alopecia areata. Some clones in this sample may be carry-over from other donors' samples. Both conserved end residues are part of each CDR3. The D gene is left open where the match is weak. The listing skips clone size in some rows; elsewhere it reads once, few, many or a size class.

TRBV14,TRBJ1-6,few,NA,TGTGCCAGCAGCCGAGGGGGGGCTGGTTCACCCCTCCACTTT,CASSRGGAGSPLHF
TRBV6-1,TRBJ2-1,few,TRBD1,TGTGCCAGCAGTGATTCCGGGACAGGGTTGATCTTC,CASSDSGTGLIF
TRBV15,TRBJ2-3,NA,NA,TGTGCCACGAGGGACGACCTTCCAACAGATACGCAGTATTTT,CATRDDLPTDTQYF
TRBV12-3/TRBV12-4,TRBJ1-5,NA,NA,TGTGCCAGCAGTTTTAGTCCCCCGGGCGGCAATCAGCCCCAGCATTTT,CASSFSPPGGNQPQHF
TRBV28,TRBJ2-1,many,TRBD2,TGTGCCAGCAGTTCTAGACTTCTAGCGGGGGGCCGGGATGAGCAGTTCTTC,CASSSRLLAGGRDEQFF
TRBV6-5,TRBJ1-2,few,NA,TGTGCCTCCAGGGCTCCCTCAGAGGGGGCTAACTATGGCTACACCTTC,CASRAPSEGANYGYTF
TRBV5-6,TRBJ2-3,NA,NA,TGTGCCAGCAGCTGGGGACGGGGGATGCAGTATTTT,CASSWGRGMQYF
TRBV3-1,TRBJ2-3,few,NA,TGTGCCAGCAGCCAAGGAACCAGCGGGGATACGCAGTATTTT,CASSQGTSGDTQYF
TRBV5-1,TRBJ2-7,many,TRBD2,TGCGCCAGCAGCTTCACTAGCGGAACCTACGAGCAGTACTTC,CASSFTSGTYEQYF
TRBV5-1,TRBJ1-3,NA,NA,TGCGCCAGCAGCGACGGACAGACACTCTCTGGAAACACCATATATTTT,CASSDGQTLSGNTIYF
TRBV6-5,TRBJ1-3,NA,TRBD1,TGTGCCAGCAGTTACGAGGGACAGGGATCCATCTCTGGAAACACCATATATTTT,CASSYEGQGSISGNTIYF
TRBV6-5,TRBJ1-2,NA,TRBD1,TGTGCCAGCAGTCTACGTCGGACAGGGAACTATGGCTACACCTTC,CASSLRRTGNYGYTF
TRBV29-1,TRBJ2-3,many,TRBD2,TGCAGCGGATGGACTAGCGTTGCAGATACGCAGTATTTT,CSGWTSVADTQYF
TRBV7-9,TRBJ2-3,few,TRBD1,TGTGCCAGCAGCCCTAGACAGGGGGCCCCAGATACGCAGTATTTT,CASSPRQGAPDTQYF
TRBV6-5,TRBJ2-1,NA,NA,TGTGCCAGCAGGCCTGGTGGGTGGCAGGGGTCGCTCTACAATGAGCAGTTCTTC,CASRPGGWQGSLYNEQFF
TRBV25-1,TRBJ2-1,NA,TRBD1,TGTGCCAGCCTTCGGGACAGGGCTAAATCGAATGAGCAGTTCTTC,CASLRDRAKSNEQFF
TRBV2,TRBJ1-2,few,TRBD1,TGTGCCAGCTGTCTTGGGACAGAGAACTATGGCTACACCTTC,CASCLGTENYGYTF
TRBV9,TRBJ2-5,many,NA,TGTGCCAGCAGCGCTCACCGAGCTTCCCAAGAGACCCAGTACTTC,CASSAHRASQETQYF
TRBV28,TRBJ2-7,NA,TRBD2,TGTGCCAGCAGTTTCCACCTAGCGGAGCTTACCTACGAGCAGTACTTC,CASSFHLAELTYEQYF
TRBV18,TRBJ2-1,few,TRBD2,TGTGCCAGCTCACCCCCACTAGCGGGAGGTACCTACAATGAGCAGTTCTTC,CASSPPLAGGTYNEQFF
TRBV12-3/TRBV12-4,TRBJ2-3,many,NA,TGTGCCAGCAGTTTACAGGGTCATACGCAGTATTTT,CASSLQGHTQYF
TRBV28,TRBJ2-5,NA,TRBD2,TGTGCCAGCAGTTTTTCGGCGGGAGCAGAGACCCAGTACTTC,CASSFSAGAETQYF
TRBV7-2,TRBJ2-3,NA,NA,TGTGCCAGCAGCCTGGACAGCTCTAGCACAGATACGCAGTATTTT,CASSLDSSSTDTQYF
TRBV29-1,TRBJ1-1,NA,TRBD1,TGCAGCGTAGGACAGGGCTACACTGAAGCTTTCTTT,CSVGQGYTEAFF
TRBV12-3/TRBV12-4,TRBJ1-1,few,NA,TGTGCCAGCAGTGCAAGCGAAGGGACTGAAGCTTTCTTT,CASSASEGTEAFF
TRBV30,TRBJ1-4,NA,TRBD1,TGTGCCTGGAGCCTGACAGGGCCTTACCTTGAAAAACTGTTTTTT,CAWSLTGPYLEKLFF
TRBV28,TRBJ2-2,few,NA,TGTGCCAGCAGTTTGAGCGCGACGAACACCGGGGAGCTGTTTTTT,CASSLSATNTGELFF
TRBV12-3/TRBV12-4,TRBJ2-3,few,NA,TGTGCCAGCAGTTTCGGAGACACAGATACGCAGTATTTT,CASSFGDTDTQYF
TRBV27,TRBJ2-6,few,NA,TGTGCCAGCAGTTTCGGGTCTGGGGCCAACGTCCTGACTTTC,CASSFGSGANVLTF
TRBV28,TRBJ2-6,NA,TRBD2,TGTGCCAGCAGTTTAGTAGGGGAGGGGACTGGGGCCAACGTCCTGACTTTC,CASSLVGEGTGANVLTF
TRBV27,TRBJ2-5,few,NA,TGTGCCAGCAGTTTTTTGGCGGTAGAGACCCAGTACTTC,CASSFLAVETQYF
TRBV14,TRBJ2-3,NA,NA,TGTGCCAGCAGCCAATCGTACAGCACAGATACGCAGTATTTT,CASSQSYSTDTQYF